A single sample gave rise to the 2 T cell receptor beta chains below, sequenced in a study of CD8+ T cells in alopecia areata. Treatment of the sample: oral pan-JAK inhibitor, 5-10 mg twice daily. cDNA reverse transcribed from extracted RNA served as the sequencing template. Method: immunoSEQ multiplex PCR; TCRdb's copy keeps in-frame clones and lacks some. The sample lists 70,000 or so clones; roughly 28% were seen once. The sample was CD8+ T cells sorted from blood, taken at week 4, from a patient treated with tofacitinib. These receptors originate from a human donor with alopecia areata.

V and J are TRBV29-1 and TRBJ1-2; no definite D call. The CDR3 is 13 residues long. Germline lookup yields CDR1 SQVTM and CDR2 ANQGSEA. Trimming left V 3 bases short and J 3 bases short, with 11 bases between. The CDR3 nucleotides read TGCAGCGTTGAGGGAGGGTTGGACTATGGCTACACCTTC. Translated: CSVEGGLDYGYTF.

The V gene is TRBV7-2, the J gene TRBJ2-5; tentative D call: TRBD2 (6 bases). Per germline, CDR1 SGHTA and CDR2 FQGNSA. The CDR3 is 15 residues long. The V end lost 2 bases, the J end lost 4 bases, and 14 bases lay between the germline ends. This CDR3 is CASSLLVGRRETQYF. The CDR3 DNA is TGTGCCAGCAGCTTATTGGTGGGGAGGAGAGAGACCCAGTACTTC.